These T cell receptor beta chains were read from a single sample in a study of radiation and T cells in renal cell carcinoma. Clones were read by immunoSEQ multiplex PCR, and TCRdb kept only the in-frame ones, dropping some. Of roughly 160,000 clones in the sample, roughly nine tenths were seen once. The specimen comprised blood, sampled from a patient whose treatment included radiotherapy and nephrectomy. The receptors were gathered from a woman aged 45 to 65 with renal cell carcinoma. Both conserved end residues are trimmed from each CDR3.

TRBV7-3 | ASSLGLAVDTQY
TRBV6-1 | ASSEGLPRGEQY
TRBV7-9 | ASAISGEISSYEQY
TRBV7-9 | ASSLGGPSYEQY
TRBV7-2 | ASSLSGGYSPLH
TRBV10-3 | AIATTGAQETQY
TRBV6-6 | ASSQSSYEQY
TRBV14 | ASSPRTGGFYGYT
TRBV29-1 | SVGTAGFYNEQF
TRBV11-3 | ASSPRQGPPAKNIQY
TRBV5-3 | ARSAYQDGINQPQH
TRBV5-4 | ASSLGKINTEAF
TRBV19 | ASSTLETATDTQY
TRBV5-6 | ASSFYSGANVLT
TRBV6-1 | ASSAQGGEVEPLH
TRBV7-9 | ASSFRGQDYGYT
TRBV7-9 | ASSLPPGRERNTEAF
TRBV6-5 | ASSYLAGSNEQF
TRBV18 | ASSPRYQGPPDYGYT
TRBV5-4 | ASSLDNRASGNTIY
TRBV19 | ATGDRGDNEQF
TRBV14 | ASSLSGGAWETQY
TRBV11-2 | ASSPRALGGGVNYNEQF
TRBV7-2 | ASSLSGATGELF
TRBV29-1 | SVERTGAGELF
TRBV19 | ASTGLLTGNTEAF
TRBV9 | ASSESGTGVEKLF
TRBV7-6 | ASSPRLAGGQETQY